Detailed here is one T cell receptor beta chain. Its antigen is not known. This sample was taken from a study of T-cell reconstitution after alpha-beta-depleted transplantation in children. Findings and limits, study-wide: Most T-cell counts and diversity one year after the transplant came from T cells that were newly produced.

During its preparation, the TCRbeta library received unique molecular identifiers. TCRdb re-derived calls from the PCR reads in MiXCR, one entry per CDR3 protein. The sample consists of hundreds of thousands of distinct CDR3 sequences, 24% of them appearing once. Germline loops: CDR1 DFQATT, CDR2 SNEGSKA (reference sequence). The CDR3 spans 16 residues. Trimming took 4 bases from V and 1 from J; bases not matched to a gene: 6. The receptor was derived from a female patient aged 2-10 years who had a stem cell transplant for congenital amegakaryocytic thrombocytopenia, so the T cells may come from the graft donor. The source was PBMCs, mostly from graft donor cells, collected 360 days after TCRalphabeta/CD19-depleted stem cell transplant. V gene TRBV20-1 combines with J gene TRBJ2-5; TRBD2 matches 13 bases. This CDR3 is CSATATSGRPQETQYF. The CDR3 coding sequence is TGCAGTGCTACCGCGACTAGCGGGAGGCCCCAAGAGACCCAGTACTTC.